These T cell receptor beta chains were read from a single sample in a study of Ad26.COV2.S vaccination and SARS-CoV-2 variants. Sequencing was performed with immunoSEQ multiplex PCR; in TCRdb, only in-frame clones are kept and a portion is missing. The table shows about 250,000 clones, with around 88% occurring only once. The sample was peripheral blood, taken in a trial of Ad26.COV2.S vaccine versus placebo. These receptors came from a person between 18 and 65 years old who received the Ad26.COV2.S COVID-19 vaccine or a placebo. Each CDR3 is given with its conserved first and last residue. The order of the fields is D gene, J gene, clone size, V gene, CDR3 protein, CDR3 DNA. D genes are given only for firm matches. Rows give clone size only sometimes, using once, few, many, or a class for an expanded clone.

>-|TRBJ2-1|-|TRBV12-3/TRBV12-4
CASSLDTLDEQFF
TGTGCCAGCAGTTTAGACACCTTGGATGAGCAGTTCTTC
>-|TRBJ2-5|-|TRBV4-3
CASSQDRKETQYF
TGCGCCAGCAGCCAAGACAGAAAAGAGACCCAGTACTTC
>-|TRBJ1-1|-|TRBV14
CASPLYTEAFF
TGTGCCAGTCCACTATACACTGAAGCTTTCTTT
>TRBD2|TRBJ2-5|-|TRBV4-2
CASSQARGVQETQYF
TGTGCCAGCAGCCAAGCACGGGGGGTCCAAGAGACCCAGTACTTC
>-|TRBJ1-1|-|TRBV6-1
CASSELSPTEAFF
TGTGCCAGCAGTGAGTTATCACCCACTGAAGCTTTCTTT
>TRBD1|TRBJ1-5|few|TRBV5-8
CASSRGRDRAYSNQPQHF
TGTGCCAGCAGCCGGGGCCGGGACAGGGCTTATAGCAATCAGCCCCAGCATTTT
>-|TRBJ1-1|few|TRBV5-5
CASSLTGNTEAFF
TGTGCCAGCAGCTTGACAGGGAACACTGAAGCTTTCTTT
>TRBD1|TRBJ1-2|once|TRBV7-9
CASSLLTGGSNYGYTF
TGTGCCAGCAGCTTACTTACAGGGGGCTCTAACTATGGCTACACCTTC
>-|TRBJ1-3|-|TRBV5-3
CARSTYRGTRGNTIYF
TGTGCCAGAAGCACCTACCGCGGGACAAGGGGAAACACCATATATTTT
>-|TRBJ2-1|once|TRBV6-2/TRBV6-3
CASSWGYEQFF
TGTGCCAGCAGTTGGGGGTATGAGCAGTTCTTC
>TRBD2|TRBJ2-5|-|TRBV29-1
CSAEAGEAETQYF
TGCAGCGCCGAAGCGGGAGAGGCAGAGACCCAGTACTTC
>-|TRBJ2-1|-|TRBV11-2
CASSTLQRGGEQFF
TGTGCCAGCAGTACTCTGCAGAGAGGGGGTGAGCAGTTCTTC
>-|TRBJ2-2|once|TRBV4-1
CASSPLGRTNTGELFF
TGCGCCAGCAGCCCATTAGGGAGGACAAACACCGGGGAGCTGTTTTTT
>TRBD1|TRBJ1-1|-|TRBV30
CAWSADRGTEAFF
TGTGCCTGGAGCGCGGACAGGGGCACTGAAGCTTTCTTT